This TCR beta chain was observed in a study of glioma-infiltrating T cells after dendritic cell vaccination. The CDR3 runs to 18 residues. Germline values: CDR1 SNHLY, CDR2 FYNNEI. Trimming removed 2 bases from V and 7 bases from J, with 24 bases in between. Findings and limits, study-wide: Patients with more pretreatment TILs had longer time to progression and survival.

No glioblastoma patient carried an isocitrate dehydrogenase mutation. Repertoires were generated with immunoSEQ multiplex PCR, while TCRdb's copy carries only in-frame clones and drops some. Among more than 95,000 clones listed, roughly four fifths were seen once. A note on this clone: Its antigen remains unknown.

The origin of this receptor is a human donor with glioblastoma. The sequencing here drew on blood, taken before dendritic cell vaccination. The chain is built from TRBV2 and TRBJ1-5; D is unclear. The CDR3 bases are TGTGCCAGCAGTGAATATTCGGTTAGGTTCACAACTATACAGCCCCAGCATTTT. Translated, it gives CASSEYSVRFTTIQPQHF.